This T cell receptor (beta chain) emerged from a study of CD4 T cells in relation to SARS-CoV-2 and coronaviruses. Points from the study as a whole: Memory recall responses, not primary responses primed in culture, are what the assay detects.

Method: immunoSEQ multiplex PCR; TCRdb's copy keeps in-frame clones and lacks some. Among some 65,000 clones listed, about 87% were seen once. With respect to this clone: Its antigen is not known.

The unexposed donors gave CD4+ T cells in about 2011-2019, prior to COVID-19. Germline assignment: CDR1 LNHNV and CDR2 YYDKDF (reference sequence). This CDR3 has 14 amino acids. Trimming took 0 bases from V and 5 from J; bases not matched to a gene: 4. This receptor was obtained from a human donor in good health. Material: memory CD4+ T cells from PBMCs. The chain combines TRBV15 with TRBJ2-7; 7 positions match TRBD1. This chain's CDR3 is CATSREQGPHEQYF. CDR3 DNA: TGTGCCACCAGCAGAGAACAGGGGCCCCACGAGCAGTACTTC.